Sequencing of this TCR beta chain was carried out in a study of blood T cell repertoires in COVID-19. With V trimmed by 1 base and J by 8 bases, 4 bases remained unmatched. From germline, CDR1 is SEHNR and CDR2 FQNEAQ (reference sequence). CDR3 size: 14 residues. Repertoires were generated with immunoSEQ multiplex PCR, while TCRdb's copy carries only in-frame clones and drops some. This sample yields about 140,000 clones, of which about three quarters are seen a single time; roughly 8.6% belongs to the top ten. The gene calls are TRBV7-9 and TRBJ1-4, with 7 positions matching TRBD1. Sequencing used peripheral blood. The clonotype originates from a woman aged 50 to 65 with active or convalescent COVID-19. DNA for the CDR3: TGTGCCAGCAGCTTAGACAGGGGAGCGGAAAAACTGTTTTTT. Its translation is CASSLDRGAEKLFF.